This T cell receptor (beta chain) stems from a study of blood T cell repertoires in COVID-19. The wider study: COVID-19 samples from acute and convalescent phases originated in the United States, Italy and Spain.

Unmatched junction bases numbered 3, after V lost 2 bases and J lost 0 bases. Germline V gene data show CDR1 as SGHDN and CDR2 as FVKESK. This CDR3 spans 15 amino acids. The data were produced by immunoSEQ multiplex PCR, yet TCRdb's version contains in-frame clones alone and is incomplete. The sample lists 95,000 to 120,000 clones; approximately 89% were seen once. While infection was still active, Seattle patients were enrolled and then followed longitudinally. The sample comprised peripheral blood. The chain links TRBV14 to TRBJ1-1; TRBD1 aligns across 7 bases. This TCR derives from a woman aged 55 to 70 with COVID-19, enrolled during active disease. The CDR3 DNA sequence: TGTGCCAGCAGCCAAAGGGGGCTAATGAACACTGAAGCTTTCTTT. Its translation is CASSQRGLMNTEAFF.